This T cell receptor (beta chain) was captured by sequencing in a study of human T cells and chemical hapten exposure. Across the study: Sensitization involved placing 2% DPC onto a 2 cm by 2 cm region of upper inner arm skin.

This CDR3 contains 12 residues. Trimming stripped 6 bases from V and 5 bases from J, with 11 bases between. Looked up from germline, CDR1 is DFQATT and CDR2 is SNEGSKA (reference sequence). Time point specified: pre-sensitization, week 0. As to treatment: therapeutic diphenylcyclopropenone sensitization with weekly scalp DPC. TCRdb analysed the RACE reads with MiXCR anew, one entry per CDR3 protein. The table shows 240,000 or so distinct CDR3 sequences, with about 9% occurring only once. This clonotype appeared a few times. The antigen remains undetermined. The study's findings and limits: PT1 expanded TCR numbers tracked positively with patch test score.

Here the sequenced sample was whole blood, taken in connection with sensitization to the hapten diphenylcyclopropenone (DPC). This TCR was sampled from a woman in her 40s with alopecia areata. Some clones in this sample may be carry-over from other donors' samples. The chain carries TRBV20-1 and TRBJ1-5; D gene uncertain. CDR3 DNA sequence: TGCAGTGCGACCAGCGGGGATCAGCCCCAGCATTTT. This sequence encodes CSATSGDQPQHF.